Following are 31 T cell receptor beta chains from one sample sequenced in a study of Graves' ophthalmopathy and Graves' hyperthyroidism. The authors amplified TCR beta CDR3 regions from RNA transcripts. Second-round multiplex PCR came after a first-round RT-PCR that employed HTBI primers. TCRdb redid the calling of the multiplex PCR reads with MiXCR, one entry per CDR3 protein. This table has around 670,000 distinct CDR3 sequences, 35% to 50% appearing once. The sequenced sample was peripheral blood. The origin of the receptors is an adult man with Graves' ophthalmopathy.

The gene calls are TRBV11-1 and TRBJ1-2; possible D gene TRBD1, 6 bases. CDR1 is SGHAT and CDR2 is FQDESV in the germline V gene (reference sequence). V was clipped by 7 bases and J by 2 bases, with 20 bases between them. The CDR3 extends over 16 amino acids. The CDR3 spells CASTFRTYRDNYGYTF. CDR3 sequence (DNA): TGTGCCAGCACTTTCCGAACCTACAGGGACAACTATGGCTACACCTTC.

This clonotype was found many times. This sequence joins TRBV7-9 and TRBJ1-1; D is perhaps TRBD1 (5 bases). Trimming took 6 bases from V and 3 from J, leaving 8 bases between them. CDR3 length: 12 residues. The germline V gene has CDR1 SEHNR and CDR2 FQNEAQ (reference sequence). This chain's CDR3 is CASRFRDTEAFF. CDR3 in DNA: TGTGCCAGCAGATTCAGGGACACTGAAGCTTTCTTT. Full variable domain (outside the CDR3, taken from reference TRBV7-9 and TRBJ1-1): DTGVSQNPRHKITKRGQNVTFRCDPISEHNRLYWYRQTLGQGPEFLTYFQNEAQLEKSRLLSDRFSAERPKGSFSTLEIQRTEQGDSAMYLCASRFRDTEAFFGQGTRLTVV.

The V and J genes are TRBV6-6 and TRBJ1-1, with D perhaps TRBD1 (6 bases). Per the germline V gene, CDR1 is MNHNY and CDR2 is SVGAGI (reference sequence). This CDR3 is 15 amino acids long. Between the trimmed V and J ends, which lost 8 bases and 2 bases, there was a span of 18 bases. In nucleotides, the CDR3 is TGTGCCAGCTCACGGTACAGGGATTTTAACACTGAAGCTTTCTTT. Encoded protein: CASSRYRDFNTEAFF.

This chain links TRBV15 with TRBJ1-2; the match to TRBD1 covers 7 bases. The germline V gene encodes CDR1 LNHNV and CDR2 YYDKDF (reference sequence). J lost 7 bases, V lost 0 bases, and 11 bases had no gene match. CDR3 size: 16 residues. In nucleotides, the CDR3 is TGTGCCACCAGCAGAGAGGTCCGAGACAGGGAGGGTGGCTACACCTTC. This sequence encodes CATSREVRDREGGYTF.

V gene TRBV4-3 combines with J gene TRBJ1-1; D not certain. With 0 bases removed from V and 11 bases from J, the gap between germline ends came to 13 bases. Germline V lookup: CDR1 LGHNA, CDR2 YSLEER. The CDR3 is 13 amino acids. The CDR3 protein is CASSQDYRGRAFF. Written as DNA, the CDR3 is TGCGCCAGCAGCCAAGACTACAGAGGAAGGGCTTTCTTT.

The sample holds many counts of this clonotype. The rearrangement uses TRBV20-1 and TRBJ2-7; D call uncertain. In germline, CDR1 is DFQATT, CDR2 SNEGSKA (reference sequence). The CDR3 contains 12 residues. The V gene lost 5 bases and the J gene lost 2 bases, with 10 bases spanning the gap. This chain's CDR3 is CSAPAPPYEQYF. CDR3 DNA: TGCAGTGCTCCCGCCCCACCCTACGAGCAGTACTTC.

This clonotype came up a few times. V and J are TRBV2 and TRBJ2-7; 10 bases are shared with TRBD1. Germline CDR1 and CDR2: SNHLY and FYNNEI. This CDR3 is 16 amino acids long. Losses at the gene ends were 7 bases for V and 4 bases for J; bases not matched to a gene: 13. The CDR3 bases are TGTGCCAGCATCAGGGACAGGGGCCTTTCTAGGTACGAGCAGTACTTC. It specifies CASIRDRGLSRYEQYF. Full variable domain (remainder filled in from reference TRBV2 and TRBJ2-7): EPEVTQTPSHQVTQMGQEVILRCVPISNHLYFYWYRQILGQKVEFLVSFYNNEISEKSEIFDDQFSVERPDGSNFTLKIRSTKLEDSAMYFCASIRDRGLSRYEQYFGPGTRLTVT.

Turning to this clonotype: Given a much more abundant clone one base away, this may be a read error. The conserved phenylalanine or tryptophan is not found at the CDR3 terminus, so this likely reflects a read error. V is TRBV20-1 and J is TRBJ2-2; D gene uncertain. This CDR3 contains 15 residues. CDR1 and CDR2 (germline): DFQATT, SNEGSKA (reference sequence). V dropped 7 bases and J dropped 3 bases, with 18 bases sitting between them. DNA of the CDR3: TGCAGTGTTTCAGACCGTACAAGGGACACCGGGGAGCTGTTTTCT. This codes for CSVSDRTRDTGELFS.

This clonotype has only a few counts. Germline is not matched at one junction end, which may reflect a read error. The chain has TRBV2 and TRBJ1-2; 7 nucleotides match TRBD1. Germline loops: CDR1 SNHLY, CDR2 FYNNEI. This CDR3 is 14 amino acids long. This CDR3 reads CASSQERQGYGYTF. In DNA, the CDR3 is TGCGCCAGCAGCCAAGAAAGACAGGGCTATGGCTACACCTTC.

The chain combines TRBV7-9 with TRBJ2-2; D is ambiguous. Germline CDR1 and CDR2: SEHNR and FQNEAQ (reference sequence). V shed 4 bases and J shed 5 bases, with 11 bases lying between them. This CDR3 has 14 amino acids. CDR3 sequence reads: CASSSGVATGELFF. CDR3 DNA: TGTGCCAGCAGCTCTGGGGTGGCGACCGGGGAGCTGTTTTTT.

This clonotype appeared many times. CDR3 bases: TGTGCCAGCAGCTCCTACACCGGGGAGCTGTTTTTT. Translated: CASSSYTGELFF. The V gene is TRBV7-2, the J gene TRBJ2-2; D ambiguous. V was trimmed by 4 bases and J by 3 bases, leaving 3 bases between them. The length of the CDR3 is 12 residues. CDR1 is SGHTA, CDR2 FQGNSA, per germline.

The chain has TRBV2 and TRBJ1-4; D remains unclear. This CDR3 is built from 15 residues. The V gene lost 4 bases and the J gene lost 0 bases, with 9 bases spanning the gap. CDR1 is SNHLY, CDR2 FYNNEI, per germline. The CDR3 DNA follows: TGTGCCAGCAGTGCACAGCATGCAACTAATGAAAAACTGTTTTTT. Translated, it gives CASSAQHATNEKLFF.

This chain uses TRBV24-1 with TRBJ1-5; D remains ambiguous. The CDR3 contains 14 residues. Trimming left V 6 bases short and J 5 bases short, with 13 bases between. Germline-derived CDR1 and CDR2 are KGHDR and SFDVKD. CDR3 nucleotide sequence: TGTGCCACCAGTTACCGGGATCCTCATCAGCCCCAGCATTTT. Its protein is CATSYRDPHQPQHF.

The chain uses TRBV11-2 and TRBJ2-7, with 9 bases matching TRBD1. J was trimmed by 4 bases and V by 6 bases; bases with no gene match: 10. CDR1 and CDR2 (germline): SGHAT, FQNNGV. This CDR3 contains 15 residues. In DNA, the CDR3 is TGTGCCAGCAGTTACCCAGGGGACAGGGCATACGAGCAGTACTTC. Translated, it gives CASSYPGDRAYEQYF.

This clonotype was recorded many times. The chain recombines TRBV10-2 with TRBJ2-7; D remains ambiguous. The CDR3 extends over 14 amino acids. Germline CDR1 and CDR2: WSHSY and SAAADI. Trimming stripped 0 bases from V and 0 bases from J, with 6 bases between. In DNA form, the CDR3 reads TGCGCCAGCAGTGAGTCGTACACCTCCTACGAGCAGTACTTC. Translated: CASSESYTSYEQYF.

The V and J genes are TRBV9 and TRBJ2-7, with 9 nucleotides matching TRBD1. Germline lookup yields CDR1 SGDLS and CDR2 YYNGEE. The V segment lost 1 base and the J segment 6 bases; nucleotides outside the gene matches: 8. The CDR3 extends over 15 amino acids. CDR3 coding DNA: TGTGCCAGCAGCGTACGGGACAGGGCGTCGAGCGAGCAGTACTTC. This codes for CASSVRDRASSEQYF.

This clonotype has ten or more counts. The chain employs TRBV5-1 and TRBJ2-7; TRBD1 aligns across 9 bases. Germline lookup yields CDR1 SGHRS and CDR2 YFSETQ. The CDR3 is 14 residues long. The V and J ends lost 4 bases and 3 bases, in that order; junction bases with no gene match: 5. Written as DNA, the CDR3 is TGCGCCAGCAGCCCGGGACAGGGTGACTACGAGCAGTACTTC. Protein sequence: CASSPGQGDYEQYF.

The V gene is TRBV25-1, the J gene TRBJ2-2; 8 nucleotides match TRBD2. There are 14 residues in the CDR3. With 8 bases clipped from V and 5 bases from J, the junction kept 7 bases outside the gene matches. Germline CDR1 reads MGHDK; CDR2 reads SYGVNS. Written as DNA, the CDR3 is TGTGCCAGCGGTACTAGCGGTGGTACCGGGGAGCTGTTTTTT. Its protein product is CASGTSGGTGELFF. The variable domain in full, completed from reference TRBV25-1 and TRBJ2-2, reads EADIYQTPRYLVIGTGKKITLECSQTMGHDKMYWYQQDPGMELHLIHYSYGVNSTEKGDLSSESTVSRIRTEHFPLTLESARPSHTSQYLCASGTSGGTGELFFGEGSRLTVL.

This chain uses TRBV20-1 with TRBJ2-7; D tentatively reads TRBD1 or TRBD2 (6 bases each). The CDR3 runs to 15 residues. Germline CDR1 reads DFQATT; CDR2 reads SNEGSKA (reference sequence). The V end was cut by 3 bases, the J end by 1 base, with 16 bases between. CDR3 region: CSARDGRDTSYEQYF. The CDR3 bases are TGCAGTGCTAGGGACGGGCGGGACACTTCCTACGAGCAGTACTTC.

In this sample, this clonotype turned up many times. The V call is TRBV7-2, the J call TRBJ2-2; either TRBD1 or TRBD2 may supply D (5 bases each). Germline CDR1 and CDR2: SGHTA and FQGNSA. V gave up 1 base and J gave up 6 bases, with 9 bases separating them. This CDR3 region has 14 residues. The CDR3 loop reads CASSLVGGSGELFF. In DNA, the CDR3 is TGTGCCAGCAGCTTAGTTGGGGGTTCCGGGGAGCTGTTTTTT.

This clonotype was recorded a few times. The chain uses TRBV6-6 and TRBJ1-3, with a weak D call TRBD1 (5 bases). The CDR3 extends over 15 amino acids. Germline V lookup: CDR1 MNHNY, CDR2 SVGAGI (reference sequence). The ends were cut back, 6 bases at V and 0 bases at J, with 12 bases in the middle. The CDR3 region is CASREQVLSGNTIYF. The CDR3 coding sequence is TGTGCCAGCAGAGAACAGGTGCTCTCTGGAAACACCATATATTTT.

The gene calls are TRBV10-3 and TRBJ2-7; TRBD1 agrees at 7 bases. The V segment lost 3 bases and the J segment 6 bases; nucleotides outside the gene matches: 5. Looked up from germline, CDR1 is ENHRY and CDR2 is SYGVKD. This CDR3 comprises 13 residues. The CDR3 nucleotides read TGTGCCATCAGTGAAGACAGGGACGCCGAGCAGTACTTC. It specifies CAISEDRDAEQYF.

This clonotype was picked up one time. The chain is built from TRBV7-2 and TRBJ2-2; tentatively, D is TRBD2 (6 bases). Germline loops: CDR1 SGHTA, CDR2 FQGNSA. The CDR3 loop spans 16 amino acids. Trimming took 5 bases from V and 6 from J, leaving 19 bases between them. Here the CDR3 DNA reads TGTGCCAGCAGCATACTACCGGGACTGACCCCCGGGGAGCTGTTTTTT. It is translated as CASSILPGLTPGELFF.

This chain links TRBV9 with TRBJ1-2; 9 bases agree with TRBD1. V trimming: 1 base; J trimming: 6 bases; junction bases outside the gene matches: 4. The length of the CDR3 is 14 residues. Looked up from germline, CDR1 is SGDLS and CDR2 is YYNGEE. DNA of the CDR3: TGTGCCAGCAGCGTACGGACAGGGGAGGATGGCTACACCTTC. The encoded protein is CASSVRTGEDGYTF.

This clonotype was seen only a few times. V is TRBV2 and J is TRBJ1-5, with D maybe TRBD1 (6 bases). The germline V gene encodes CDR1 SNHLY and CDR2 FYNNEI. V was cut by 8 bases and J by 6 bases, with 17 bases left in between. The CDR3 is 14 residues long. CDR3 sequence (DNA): TGTGCCAGCCTCGGGACAAGGGGGGCTCAGCCCCAGCATTTT. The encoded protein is CASLGTRGAQPQHF.

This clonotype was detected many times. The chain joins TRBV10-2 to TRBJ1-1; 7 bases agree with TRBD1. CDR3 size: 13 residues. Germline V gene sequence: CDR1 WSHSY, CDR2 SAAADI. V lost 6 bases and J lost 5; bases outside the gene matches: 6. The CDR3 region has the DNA TGCGCCAGCAGGGAGGACAGGAGTACTGAAGCTTTCTTT. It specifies CASREDRSTEAFF.

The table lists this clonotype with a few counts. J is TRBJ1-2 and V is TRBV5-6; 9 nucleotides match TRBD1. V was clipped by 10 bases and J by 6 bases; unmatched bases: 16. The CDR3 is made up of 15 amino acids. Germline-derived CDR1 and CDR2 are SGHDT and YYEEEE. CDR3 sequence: CAWRSETGGAHGYTF. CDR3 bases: TGTGCCTGGAGATCGGAAACAGGGGGCGCACATGGCTACACCTTC.

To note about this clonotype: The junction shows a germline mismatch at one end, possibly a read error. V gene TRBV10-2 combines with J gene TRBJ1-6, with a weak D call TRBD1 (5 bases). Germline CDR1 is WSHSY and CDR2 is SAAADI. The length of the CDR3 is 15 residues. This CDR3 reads CASSSDGAANSPLHF. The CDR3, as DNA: TGTGCCAGCAGTTCCGACGGGGCGGCTAATTCACCCCTCCACTTT.

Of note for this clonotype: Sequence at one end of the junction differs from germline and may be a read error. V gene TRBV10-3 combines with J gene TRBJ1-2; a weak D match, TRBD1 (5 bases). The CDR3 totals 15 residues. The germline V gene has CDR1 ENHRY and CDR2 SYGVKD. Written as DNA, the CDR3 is TGTGCCAGCAGTCCCGGGACGGGACCAAACTATGGCTACACCTTC. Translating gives CASSPGTGPNYGYTF.

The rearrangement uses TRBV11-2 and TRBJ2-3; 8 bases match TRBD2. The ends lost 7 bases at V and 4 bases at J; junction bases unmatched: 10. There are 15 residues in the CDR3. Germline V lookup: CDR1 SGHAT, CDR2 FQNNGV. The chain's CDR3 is CASTPGLVDSDTQYF. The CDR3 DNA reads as TGTGCCAGCACCCCGGGACTAGTTGATTCAGATACGCAGTATTTT.

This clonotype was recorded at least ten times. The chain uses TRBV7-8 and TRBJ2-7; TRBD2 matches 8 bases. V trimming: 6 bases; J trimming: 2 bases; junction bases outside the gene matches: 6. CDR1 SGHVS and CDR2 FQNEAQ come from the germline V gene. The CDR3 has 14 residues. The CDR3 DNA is TGTGCCAGCAGTTCCACTAGCGGAACCTACGAGCAGTACTTC. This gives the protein CASSSTSGTYEQYF.